The clone carrying this T cell receptor beta chain occurred a few times. No antigen is known for it. There were TCR beta CDR3 regions amplified from RNA transcripts. HTBI primers drove first-round RT-PCR of the TCR CDR3. TCRdb re-derived calls from the multiplex PCR reads in MiXCR, one entry per CDR3 protein. The table records about 690,000 distinct CDR3 sequences, roughly 17% of them present only once. The sample originates from a study of T cells in Graves' hyperthyroidism and ophthalmopathy. Germline V gives CDR1 LNHDA, CDR2 SQIVND (reference sequence). V lost 3 bases, J lost 2 bases, and 14 bases lay in between. The CDR3 spans 15 residues. Study-wide findings and caveats: Stable hyperthyroidism was separated from ophthalmopathy by a model based on 13 V-J features.

Sequenced: blood. The V call is TRBV19, the J call TRBJ2-7; D is unclear. This clonotype was sampled from a man aged 45-60 years with Graves' hyperthyroidism. Here the CDR3 DNA reads TGTGCCAGTAGTATGGGCCTAGGGATGACCTACGAGCAGTACTTC. Residues: CASSMGLGMTYEQYF.